One and the same sample provided the 15 T cell receptor beta chains below, sequenced in a study of control samples from healthy donors and cancer patients. The repertoire was sequenced with immunoSEQ multiplex PCR; TCRdb's copy has only in-frame clones and lacks some. The data contain 150,000 to 200,000 clones, more than 90% of them singletons. Sequencing was carried out using blood. The source is a man aged 25 to 45 in good health.

This clone has a handful of counts. The rearrangement links TRBV27 to TRBJ1-5; the D gene is possibly TRBD1 (6 bases). V was shortened by 0 bases and J by 1 base, with 10 bases between the two germline ends. Germline values: CDR1 MNHEY, CDR2 SMNVEV (reference sequence). The CDR3 consists of 16 residues. The CDR3 reads CASSLSGQTSNQPQHF. CDR3 in DNA: TGTGCCAGCAGTTTATCTGGACAGACAAGCAATCAGCCCCAGCATTTT.

This chain connects TRBV2 to TRBJ1-4; maybe TRBD1 (6 bases). Trimming left V 5 bases short and J 3 bases short, with 16 bases between. The CDR3 totals 16 residues. Germline V gene sequence: CDR1 SNHLY, CDR2 FYNNEI. The CDR3 loop is CASSREGVRANEKLFF. CDR3 DNA: TGTGCCAGCAGTAGGGAGGGGGTTCGAGCTAATGAAAAACTGTTTTTT.

This clone was seen a few times. This sequence joins TRBV28 and TRBJ2-4; 10 bases align to TRBD2. This CDR3 has 15 residues. Germline values: CDR1 MDHEN, CDR2 SYDVKM. With 5 bases clipped from V and 6 bases from J, the junction kept 7 bases outside the gene matches. The DNA of the CDR3 is TGTGCCAGCAGTCGAGCGGGAGGGCCAGGAAACATTCAGTACTTC. It yields the protein CASSRAGGPGNIQYF.

The rearrangement uses TRBV19 and TRBJ1-1; tentative D call: TRBD1 (5 bases). The CDR3 is 20 residues long. Germline loops: CDR1 LNHDA, CDR2 SQIVND (reference sequence). Trimming left V 4 bases short and J 0 bases short, with 27 bases between. The CDR3 sequence is CASSKGRGEVGNSMNTEAFF. The DNA of the CDR3 is TGTGCCAGTAGTAAGGGTCGGGGGGAAGTAGGAAACAGCATGAACACTGAAGCTTTCTTT.

This sequence joins TRBV6-6 and TRBJ2-7, with 9 bases fitting TRBD1. CDR3 length equals 14 residues. Germline trimming cut 6 bases from V and 6 bases from J; bases unmatched to any gene: 9. Germline CDR1 MNHNY, CDR2 SVGAGI (reference sequence). The CDR3 DNA sequence: TGTGCCAGCAGCCTGTCCAGGACAGGGGCCGAGCAGTACTTC. This gives the protein CASSLSRTGAEQYF.

This CDR3 reads CASSPGTSASYEQYF. CDR3 DNA sequence: TGTGCCAGCAGCCCCGGGACTAGCGCGAGCTACGAGCAGTACTTC. This sequence joins TRBV9 and TRBJ2-7, with 10 nucleotides matching TRBD2. The germline V gene has CDR1 SGDLS and CDR2 YYNGEE. Germline trimming cut 4 bases from V and 3 bases from J; bases unmatched to any gene: 7. This CDR3 region has 15 residues.

This rearrangement joins TRBV6-5 to TRBJ1-1, with D perhaps matching TRBD1 (5 bases). The length of the CDR3 is 15 residues. V dropped 3 bases and J dropped 1 base, with 12 bases sitting between them. Germline V gene data show CDR1 as MNHEY and CDR2 as SVGAGI. The CDR3 region is CASSYGRVGNTEAFF. DNA for the CDR3: TGTGCCAGCAGTTATGGCAGGGTTGGGAACACTGAAGCTTTCTTT.

CDR3 coding DNA: TGTGCCAGCAGCCAAGCACGGGGCGATAGCAATCAGCCCCAGCATTTT. It specifies CASSQARGDSNQPQHF. The chain is built from TRBV4-2 and TRBJ1-5; D perhaps matches TRBD1 (5 bases). Germline lookup yields CDR1 LGHNA and CDR2 YNFKEQ. V lost 1 base and J 0 bases, leaving 10 bases between the germline ends. This CDR3 region has 16 residues.

This sequence joins TRBV12-3 or TRBV12-4 and TRBJ1-1; no reliable D call. Trimming cost V 0 bases and J 1 base, with 3 bases left between them. The CDR3 has 13 amino acids. The CDR3 spells CASSLARNTEAFF. CDR3 bases: TGTGCCAGCAGTTTAGCAAGGAACACTGAAGCTTTCTTT.

V gene TRBV7-2 combines with J gene TRBJ1-2; the D is unclear. This CDR3 is 17 amino acids long. The germline V and J ends were trimmed by 3 bases and 0 bases, with 17 bases remaining between them. Germline CDR1 and CDR2: SGHTA and FQGNSA. In DNA form, the CDR3 reads TGTGCCAGCAGCTTGGATTCCGGCCGGATTTCTAACTATGGCTACACCTTC. Amino acid sequence: CASSLDSGRISNYGYTF.

The chain uses TRBV6-5 and TRBJ1-4; 7 bases agree with TRBD1. Germline loops: CDR1 MNHEY, CDR2 SVGAGI. Trimming removed 6 bases from V and 8 bases from J; junction bases left unmatched: 9. CDR3 length equals 14 residues. The DNA of the CDR3 is TGTGCCAGCAGGAAGACAGGGAAGAGGGAAAAACTGTTTTTT. Residues: CASRKTGKREKLFF.

This chain uses TRBV15 with TRBJ1-1; D gene ambiguous. Germline CDR1 reads LNHNV; CDR2 reads YYDKDF (reference sequence). This CDR3 contains 15 residues. V was pared by 1 base and J by 5 bases, with 14 bases between. DNA of the CDR3: TGTGCCACCAGCAGAGCGGGCCTAATTGGAACTGAAGCTTTCTTT. Its translation: CATSRAGLIGTEAFF.

This clone was counted a single time. The chain recombines TRBV5-1 with TRBJ2-1; no clear D. The germline V gene has CDR1 SGHRS and CDR2 YFSETQ. This CDR3 region has 13 residues. Trimming pared 0 bases from V and 2 bases from J, leaving 3 bases between. The CDR3: CASSLETYNEQFF. The CDR3 DNA follows: TGCGCCAGCAGCTTGGAGACCTACAATGAGCAGTTCTTC.

This chain connects TRBV13 to TRBJ2-3; D is ambiguous. This CDR3 is 15 amino acids long. V was trimmed by 1 base and J by 5 bases, leaving 13 bases between them. CDR1 and CDR2 (germline): PRHDT, FYEKMQ (reference sequence). In nucleotides, the CDR3 is TGTGCCAGCAGCTTAGCTTCCAGTTTACAAGATACGCAGTATTTT. It codes for CASSLASSLQDTQYF.

The chain is built from TRBV9 and TRBJ2-6; D is undetermined. V shed 7 bases and J shed 2 bases, with 10 bases lying between them. The CDR3 is 14 amino acids. Germline V lookup: CDR1 SGDLS, CDR2 YYNGEE. This CDR3 is CASALWAGANVLTF. For the CDR3, the DNA is TGTGCCAGCGCTTTATGGGCTGGGGCCAACGTCCTGACTTTC.